The following is a TCR beta chain sequence with its context. Antigen: not known. Methods used by the authors: Owing to the provision of junction-only sequences devoid of quality scores by immunoSEQ, filtering differed. Libraries were prepared by immunoSEQ multiplex PCR; TCRdb keeps only in-frame clonotypes and omits some of them. V, J and clone size are taken as reported in that table, and D and trimming were inferred from the DNA itself. The sample yields 2 million to 2.5 million clones, 90% to 96% seen once. The sample is drawn from a study of shared clonotypes between healthy human individuals. The V and J ends lost 0 bases and 8 bases respectively, with 12 bases between them. Germline loops: CDR1 SGHTS, CDR2 YDEGEE. The CDR3 covers 14 residues. Overall study findings and caveats: Sorted-subset sequencing, rarefaction showed, was incomplete despite large depth. Researchers found naive subsets generally carried larger estimated richness than memory subsets.

Sequences were obtained from naive CD4+ T cells sorted from blood. The subset is: CD45RA+ positively selected. The chain links TRBV5-8 to TRBJ2-4; D is perhaps TRBD1 or TRBD2 (5 bases each). This TCR was recovered from a man between 18 and 29 years old in good health. The CDR3 region is CASSLEPGTDIQYF. CDR3 nucleotides: TGTGCCAGCAGCTTGGAACCGGGGACGGACATTCAGTACTTC.